The clone carrying this T cell receptor (beta chain) was seen only a few times. This record comes from a study of identical twins. A single record per CDR3 protein comes from TCRdb applying MiXCR to the 5' RACE reads. The table has approximately 620,000 distinct CDR3 sequences, 8.6% seen once; the top ten hold 0.85% to 1%. V dropped 0 bases and J dropped 2; count of bases not matched to a gene: 8. The CDR3 is 16 residues long. CDR1 SGHRS and CDR2 YFSETQ come from the germline V gene. This same sample was also taken into another study, of yellow fever vaccine responses in identical twins.

The genes are TRBV5-1 and TRBJ2-7, with 7 bases aligning to TRBD1. Material for sequencing was PBMCs. The sequence derives from a woman under 30 in good health. This CDR3 reads CASSLAMDRFTYEQYF. In DNA form, the CDR3 reads TGCGCCAGCAGCTTGGCCATGGACAGGTTCACCTACGAGCAGTACTTC.